This is a list of T cell receptor beta chains from one sample in a study of blood T cells in healthy people across ages. MiXCR, run by TCRdb on the 5' RACE reads, gives a single entry per CDR3 protein. The profile covers about 1.7 million distinct CDR3 sequences, with 28% appearing a single time and over 7% taken by the ten largest. Source material: blood. Receptors originate from a woman in her 30s in good health. Each CDR3 is given with its conserved first and last residue. A D gene is named only where the DNA matches it firmly. Size values are once, few and many counts, or a class for expanded clones, and some rows have none.

d_call clone_size j_call v_call cdr3_length cdr3_aa cdr3_nt
NA NA TRBJ2-1 TRBV7-2 15 CASSNAPGLYNEQFF TGTGCCAGCAGCAACGCCCCAGGCCTTTACAATGAGCAGTTCTTC
TRBD2 NA TRBJ2-7 TRBV20-1 15 CSARRGLADSYEQYF TGCAGTGCTAGGAGGGGACTAGCGGACTCCTACGAGCAGTACTTC
TRBD2 many TRBJ2-5 TRBV15 19 CATSRDRTSGGGVRETQYF TGTGCCACCAGCAGAGATCGAACTAGCGGGGGAGGGGTCCGAGAGACCCAGTACTTC
TRBD1 many TRBJ2-1 TRBV29-1 15 CSVEPGQGSYNEQFF TGCAGCGTTGAACCGGGACAGGGATCCTACAATGAGCAGTTCTTC
NA NA TRBJ2-7 TRBV28 17 CASSQTTGPPTPYEQYF TGTGCCAGCAGCCAGACCACAGGGCCCCCCACCCCCTACGAGCAGTACTTC
TRBD1 many TRBJ2-4 TRBV4-3 15 CASSQGTGDYDIQYF TGCGCCAGCAGCCAAGGAACAGGGGATTATGACATTCAGTACTTC
TRBD2 NA TRBJ2-5 TRBV12-3/TRBV12-4 16 CASSSQGLAIQETQYF TGTGCCAGCAGCTCCCAGGGACTAGCGATACAAGAGACCCAGTACTTC
NA NA TRBJ1-3 TRBV3-1 14 CASTRNEPGNTIYF TGTGCCAGCACCCGGAACGAACCTGGAAACACCATATATTTT
NA many TRBJ2-7 TRBV29-1 13 CSVVRESSYEQYF TGCAGCGTTGTGCGGGAAAGCTCCTACGAGCAGTACTTC
NA many TRBJ1-5 TRBV18 13 CASSPPGGQPQHF TGTGCCAGCTCACCACCAGGGGGTCAGCCCCAGCATTTT
NA NA TRBJ2-5 TRBV7-9 13 CASSPGRVGEQYF TGTGCCAGCAGCCCCGGACGGGTGGGGGAGCAGTACTTC
NA many TRBJ1-2 TRBV29-1 12 CSVEWQADGYTF TGCAGCGTTGAGTGGCAGGCCGATGGCTACACCTTC
NA NA TRBJ1-5 TRBV7-2 13 CASSPGLIQPQHF TGTGCCAGCAGCCCTGGCTTAATTCAGCCCCAGCATTTT
NA many TRBJ2-4 TRBV5-1 15 CASSSEAGAKNIQYF TGCGCCAGCAGCTCGGAGGCGGGGGCCAAAAACATTCAGTACTTC
NA NA TRBJ2-3 TRBV18 15 CASSPQALDTDTQYF TGTGCCAGCTCGCCTCAGGCCCTAGACACAGATACGCAGTATTTT
NA few TRBJ1-5 TRBV6-6 13 CASKGGPNQPQHF TGTGCCAGCAAAGGGGGGCCCAATCAGCCCCAGCATTTT
TRBD1 NA TRBJ1-1 TRBV29-1 12 CSGTGTGVSAFF TGCAGCGGGACCGGGACAGGCGTTTCGGCTTTCTTT
TRBD1 NA TRBJ2-5 TRBV7-7 17 CASSLLRTGGGGETQYF TGTGCCAGCAGCTTACTTAGGACAGGGGGTGGAGGAGAGACCCAGTACTTC
NA NA TRBJ2-1 TRBV11-3 17 CASSLGTSGTGYNEQFF TGTGCCAGCAGCTTAGGCACATCCGGGACGGGCTACAATGAGCAGTTCTTC
NA few TRBJ2-7 TRBV14 15 CASSQDRAFHYEQYF TGTGCCAGCAGCCAAGATCGAGCATTCCACTACGAGCAGTACTTC
TRBD2 NA TRBJ2-1 TRBV2 17 CASSSRTLAEPYNEQFF TGTGCCAGCAGTAGCCGAACACTAGCGGAACCTTACAATGAGCAGTTCTTC
NA few TRBJ1-2 TRBV15 14 CATSRGGSGGGYTF TGTGCCACCAGCAGAGGGGGTTCGGGCGGAGGCTACACCTTC
NA NA TRBJ2-5 TRBV27 16 CASSLSYPSDGETQYF TGTGCCAGCAGTTTATCGTACCCTAGCGATGGGGAGACCCAGTACTTC
NA NA TRBJ1-2 TRBV18 16 CASSPGQLKANYGYTF TGTGCCAGCTCACCTGGACAGCTCAAGGCTAACTATGGCTACACCTTC
NA NA TRBJ2-5 TRBV7-2 13 CASSLILGETQNF TGTGCCAGCAGCTTAATCTTGGGAGAGACCCAGAACTTC
NA NA TRBJ1-1 TRBV20-1 13 CSARDGGNTEPFF TGCAGTGCTAGGGATGGGGGGAACACTGAACCTTTCTTT
NA NA TRBJ2-5 TRBV7-9 14 CTSSLSVAEETQYF TGTACCAGCAGCTTATCGGTAGCGGAAGAGACCCAGTACTTC
NA NA TRBJ1-4 TRBV4-3 14 CASSPGVGNEKLFF TGCGCCAGCAGCCCGGGGGTGGGTAATGAAAAACTGTTTTTT
NA NA TRBJ2-7 TRBV3-1 15 CASSQASIGSYEQYF TGTGCCAGCAGCCAAGCTTCGATCGGCTCCTACGAGCAGTACTTC
TRBD2 many TRBJ2-3 TRBV12-3/TRBV12-4 15 CASSLGRGSTDTQYF TGTGCCAGCAGTCTAGGGAGGGGTAGCACAGATACGCAGTATTTT
TRBD2 few TRBJ2-5 TRBV10-3 15 CAISDPSGSGETQYF TGTGCCATCAGCGACCCTAGCGGGAGCGGGGAGACCCAGTACTTC
TRBD2 NA TRBJ2-1 TRBV5-1 16 CASSLMLRLAGDEQFF TGCGCCAGCAGCTTGATGCTGCGACTAGCGGGAGATGAGCAGTTCTTC
NA NA TRBJ2-6 TRBV30 13 CAWSVRTLGVLTF TGTGCCTGGAGTGTACGTACGCTCGGCGTCCTGACTTTC
NA few TRBJ1-5 TRBV9 15 CASSVRRGRNQPQHF TGTGCCAGCAGCGTGCGACGGGGCCGCAATCAGCCCCAGCATTTT
NA few TRBJ2-3 TRBV12-3/TRBV12-4 14 CASSLPPETDTQYF TGTGCCAGCAGTTTACCGCCGGAAACAGATACGCAGTATTTT
TRBD1 NA TRBJ1-1 TRBV14 15 CASSAQQGVDTEAFF TGTGCCAGCAGCGCTCAACAGGGGGTCGACACTGAAGCTTTCTTT
NA NA TRBJ2-2 TRBV6-2/TRBV6-3 14 CASSHPWGTRELFF TGTGCCAGCAGTCACCCCTGGGGGACCAGGGAGCTGTTTTTT
TRBD1 few TRBJ2-7 TRBV7-9 15 CASSHSGQGIDEQYF TGTGCCAGCAGCCACTCGGGACAGGGTATCGACGAGCAGTACTTC
NA NA TRBJ2-1 TRBV6-1 16 CASSRTFRDGGDEQFF TGTGCCAGCAGCAGAACTTTTAGGGATGGGGGAGATGAGCAGTTCTTC
NA NA TRBJ1-2 TRBV28 13 CASRRDTHYGYTF TGTGCCAGCAGAAGGGACACCCACTATGGCTACACCTTC
NA few TRBJ2-7 TRBV5-1 14 CASSLQGMRDEQYF TGCGCCAGCAGCTTGCAGGGTATGAGGGACGAGCAGTACTTC
TRBD2 few TRBJ2-3 TRBV7-6 14 CASTSGGGPDTQYF TGTGCCAGCACCTCCGGGGGGGGTCCAGATACGCAGTATTTT
TRBD2 few TRBJ2-2 TRBV29-1 15 CSVEKAGGSTGELFF TGCAGCGTTGAAAAGGCGGGAGGGAGCACCGGGGAGCTGTTTTTT
NA many TRBJ2-7 TRBV20-1 13 CSASGTGSGEQYF TGCAGTGCTAGCGGGACTGGAAGTGGGGAGCAGTACTTC
TRBD2 NA TRBJ2-1 TRBV7-2 16 CASNKDGLAGRNEQFF TGTGCCAGCAACAAAGACGGGCTAGCGGGAAGGAATGAGCAGTTCTTC
NA NA TRBJ2-4 TRBV12-3/TRBV12-4 15 CASSSLGGAKNIQYF TGCGCCAGCAGTTCGCTGGGCGGAGCCAAAAACATTCAGTACTTC
NA many TRBJ2-7 TRBV4-1 16 CASSQAPASVAYEQYF TGCGCCAGCAGCCAAGCGCCGGCTAGCGTCGCCTACGAGCAGTACTTC